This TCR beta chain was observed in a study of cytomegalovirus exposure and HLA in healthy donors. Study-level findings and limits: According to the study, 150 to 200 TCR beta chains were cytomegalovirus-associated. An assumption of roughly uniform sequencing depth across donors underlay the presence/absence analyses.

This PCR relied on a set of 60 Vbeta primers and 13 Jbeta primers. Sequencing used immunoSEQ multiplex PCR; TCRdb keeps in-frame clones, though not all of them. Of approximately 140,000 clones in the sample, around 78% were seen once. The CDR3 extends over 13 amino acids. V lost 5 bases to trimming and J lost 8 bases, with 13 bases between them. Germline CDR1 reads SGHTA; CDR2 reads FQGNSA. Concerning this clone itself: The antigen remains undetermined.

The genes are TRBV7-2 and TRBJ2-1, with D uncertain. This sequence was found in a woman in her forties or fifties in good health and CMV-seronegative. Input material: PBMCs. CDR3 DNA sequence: TGTGCCAGCAGCCATCAGAATCAGGATGAGCAGTTCTTC. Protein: CASSHQNQDEQFF.